This entry lists 13 T cell receptor beta chains sequenced from one sample in a study of T cells after yellow fever vaccination. Each CDR3 protein is one row after TCRdb ran MiXCR on the 5' RACE reads. Of a few hundred thousand distinct CDR3 sequences listed, less than 4.5% are singletons. The specimen comprised PBMCs, sampled on the day of the yellow fever booster vaccination. Receptor source: a man aged 18 to 35 who received the YFV17D yellow fever vaccine.

This clonotype has ten or more counts. The chain employs TRBV28 and TRBJ1-1; D is perhaps TRBD1 (5 bases). Germline V gene sequence: CDR1 MDHEN, CDR2 SYDVKM. The CDR3 sequence is 11 residues long. The ends were cut back, 6 bases at V and 5 bases at J, with 7 bases in the middle. For the CDR3, the DNA is TGTGCCAGCAGCTGGGGGACTGAAGCTTTCTTT. It encodes CASSWGTEAFF.

The V and J genes are TRBV5-1 and TRBJ2-5, with 8 bases aligning to TRBD2. With V trimmed by 3 bases and J by 5 bases, 12 bases remained unmatched. Germline V CDR1 and CDR2: SGHRS, YFSETQ. The CDR3 loop spans 16 amino acids. CDR3 sequence: CASSSDPRGAGETQYF. CDR3 nucleotides: TGCGCCAGCAGCTCTGACCCGCGGGGGGCCGGTGAGACCCAGTACTTC.

This clonotype was seen repeatedly, ten times or more. The chain uses TRBV5-1 and TRBJ2-2; unclear D gene. This CDR3 has 13 amino acids. V was clipped by 5 bases and J by 5 bases, with 10 bases between them. CDR1 SGHRS and CDR2 YFSETQ come from the germline V gene. In DNA, the CDR3 is TGCGCCAGCAGTCCCGACGGGACCGGGGAGCTGTTTTTT. Protein sequence: CASSPDGTGELFF.

This clonotype was detected a few times. A much larger clone differs by one base, so this may be a read error. The chain links TRBV7-6 to TRBJ1-1; 7 positions match TRBD1. J lost 4 bases, V lost 5 bases, and 10 bases had no gene match. The CDR3 spans 15 residues. Germline V gene sequence: CDR1 SGHVS, CDR2 FNYEAQ. The CDR3 nucleotides read TGTGCCAGCAGCCCCCCCCAGGCAGGGGGCACTGAAGCTTTCTTT. This gives the protein CASSPPQAGGTEAFF.

This clonotype was found a few times. This chain links TRBV30 with TRBJ2-2; TRBD1 is a possible D gene (5 bases). CDR3 length: 13 residues. The germline CDR1 and CDR2 sequences are GTSNPN and SVGIG (reference sequence). The V gene lost 4 bases and the J gene lost 4 bases, with 10 bases spanning the gap. The CDR3 sequence is CAWKFRVTGELFF. In DNA, the CDR3 is TGTGCCTGGAAATTCAGGGTCACCGGGGAGCTGTTTTTT.

This clonotype was seen ten or more times. This chain links TRBV12-3 or TRBV12-4 with TRBJ2-7; perhaps TRBD1 as D (5 bases). The ends were cut back, 5 bases at V and 7 bases at J, with 15 bases in the middle. The CDR3 spans 13 residues. DNA of the CDR3: TGTGCCAGCAGTGGGTTAAGGGGATATGAGCAGTACTTC. Its protein is CASSGLRGYEQYF.

This clonotype was found a few times. This chain connects TRBV9 to TRBJ1-6; D gene uncertain. The CDR3 contains 17 residues. Deletions cut 3 bases from V and 1 base from J, with 14 bases between. Germline CDR1 reads SGDLS; CDR2 reads YYNGEE. This CDR3 is CASSANPRESYNSPLHF. The CDR3 DNA follows: TGTGCCAGCAGCGCAAACCCCCGGGAGTCCTATAATTCACCCCTCCACTTT.

This clonotype appeared a few times. The DNA for the CDR3 is TGTGCCAGCAGCTTGGCCACGAGGGAAGCTTTCTTT. This codes for CASSLATREAFF. The chain has TRBV5-6 and TRBJ1-1; no reliable D call. V gave up 0 bases and J gave up 8 bases, with 8 bases separating them. The V gene's germline CDR1 is SGHDT and CDR2 YYEEEE. The CDR3 is 12 amino acids.

The genes are TRBV11-2 and TRBJ2-7; D is undetermined. The CDR3 sequence is 14 residues long. Trimming removed 6 bases from V and 0 bases from J, with 12 bases in between. Germline V gene sequence: CDR1 SGHAT, CDR2 FQNNGV. The chain's CDR3 is CASSFPHSSYEQYF. CDR3 in DNA: TGTGCCAGCAGTTTCCCACACAGCTCCTACGAGCAGTACTTC. The full variable domain, in which reference TRBV11-2 and TRBJ2-7 provide the parts outside the CDR3, is EAGVAQSPRYKIIEKRQSVAFWCNPISGHATLYWYQQILGQGPKLLIQFQNNGVVDDSQLPKDRFSAERLKGVDSTLKIQPAKLEDSAVYLCASSFPHSSYEQYFGPGTRLTVT.

The chain combines TRBV10-3 with TRBJ2-1, with 11 bases that match TRBD2. The germline CDR1 and CDR2 sequences are ENHRY and SYGVKD. Trimming cost V 8 bases and J 6 bases; bases outside gene matches: 6. This CDR3 spans 14 amino acids. The CDR3 DNA reads TGTGCCATCCGGGCTAGCGGGGGGCCCAATGAGCAGTTCTTC. Protein product: CAIRASGGPNEQFF.

This chain uses TRBV19 with TRBJ2-5, with D hard to call. The CDR3 contains 12 residues. Germline CDR1 LNHDA, CDR2 SQIVND (reference sequence). CDR3: CVRHEQRETQYF. The CDR3 DNA sequence: TGTGTGCGGCACGAGCAAAGGGAGACCCAGTACTTC.

This clonotype was counted a few times. V gene TRBV11-2 combines with J gene TRBJ2-3, with 9 bases lining up with TRBD2. V lost 0 bases and J lost 6; bases outside the gene matches: 16. The germline CDR1 and CDR2 sequences are SGHAT and FQNNGV. The CDR3 spans 19 residues. In nucleotides, the CDR3 is TGTGCCAGCAGCTTAGATTATTGGGCGGCTAGCGGGGCCGCGGATACGCAGTATTTT. Translating gives CASSLDYWAASGAADTQYF.

The chain links TRBV19 to TRBJ1-1; D is possibly TRBD1 (5 bases). The ends were cut back, 7 bases at V and 5 bases at J, with 14 bases in the middle. This CDR3 is built from 13 residues. Germline CDR1 LNHDA, CDR2 SQIVND (reference sequence). CDR3 residues: CASTPWGETEAFF. The CDR3 DNA reads as TGTGCCAGTACCCCTTGGGGGGAGACTGAAGCTTTCTTT. Full variable domain (remainder filled in from reference TRBV19 and TRBJ1-1): DGGITQSPKYLFRKEGQNVTLSCEQNLNHDAMYWYRQDPGQGLRLIYYSQIVNDFQKGDIAEGYSVSREKKESFPLTVTSAQKNPTAFYLCASTPWGETEAFFGQGTRLTVV.